This T cell receptor beta chain came from a study of long-term antiretroviral therapy in people with HIV. CDR1 and CDR2 (germline): SGDLS, YYNGEE. This CDR3 comprises 15 residues. V gave up 3 bases and J gave up 7 bases; unmatched junction bases: 6. Assay version v3.0 of immunoSEQ was used, and it was run at survey level. What sequencing targeted per sample was roughly 40,000-50,000 T-cell genomes. The assay was immunoSEQ multiplex PCR, and TCRdb's table has in-frame clones only and misses some. The table includes fewer than 30,000 clones, around three quarters detected once. The receptor was isolated from a man aged 30 to 39 with HIV. V usage is TRBV9 and J usage is TRBJ2-1, with 11 bases aligning to TRBD2. The sample in question was unsorted PBMCs, obtained 2.1 years after starting antiretroviral therapy. The CDR3 is CASSAQGLAVNEQFF. The DNA of the CDR3 is TGTGCCAGCAGCGCCCAGGGACTAGCGGTAAATGAGCAGTTCTTC.